Below are 22 T cell receptor beta chains sequenced from a single sample in a study of technical replicates of blood from several donors. Some clones are missing from TCRdb's copy, which holds only in-frame ones; the method was immunoSEQ multiplex PCR. The repertoire holds approximately 69,000 clones, with approximately 88% as singletons. Sample: PBMCs. All receptors come from a human donor in good health. Some clones in this sample may be carry-over from other donors' samples.

The CDR3 protein is CASSLGGETIEQYF. CDR3 sequence (DNA): TGTGCCAGCAGCTTAGGTGGGGAGACGATCGAGCAGTACTTC. The rearrangement joins TRBV5-5 to TRBJ2-7; D may be TRBD2 (5 bases). The CDR3 contains 14 residues. Trimming took off 2 bases at V and 6 bases at J, with 15 bases between the two ends. CDR1 and CDR2 from the germline V gene are SGHKS and YYEKEE (reference sequence). Complete variable domain (other parts from reference TRBV5-5 and TRBJ2-7): DAGVTQSPTHLIKTRGQQVTLRCSPISGHKSVSWYQQVLGQGPQFIFQYYEKEERGRGNFPDRFSARQFPNYSSELNVNALLLGDSALYLCASSLGGETIEQYFGPGTRLTVT.

V gene TRBV7-2 combines with J gene TRBJ2-2; D is possibly TRBD1 (7 bases). Deletions cut 2 bases from V and 7 bases from J, with 14 bases between. This CDR3 spans 15 amino acids. In germline, CDR1 is SGHTA, CDR2 FQGNSA. CDR3 nucleotide sequence: TGTGCCAGCAGCTTACTCAGGGGGGCTCACGGGGAGCTGTTTTTT. It encodes CASSLLRGAHGELFF.

This rearrangement joins TRBV6-6 to TRBJ2-7; TRBD1 agrees at 7 bases. Per germline, CDR1 MNHNY and CDR2 SVGAGI (reference sequence). The CDR3 contains 14 residues. The J segment lost 6 bases and the V segment lost 2 bases, leaving 7 bases of the junction unmatched. The CDR3 nucleotides are TGTGCCAGCAGTTACGCTGACAGGGCAGGCGAGCAGTACTTC. It translates to CASSYADRAGEQYF.

CDR3 residues: CAWSVTGDWGQPQHF. The CDR3 coding sequence is TGTGCCTGGAGTGTAACGGGGGATTGGGGTCAGCCCCAGCATTTT. The chain carries TRBV30 and TRBJ1-5; D may be TRBD1 (5 bases). The CDR3 sequence is 15 residues long. The V gene lost 0 bases and the J gene lost 6 bases, with 15 bases spanning the gap. Germline CDR1 reads GTSNPN; CDR2 reads SVGIG (reference sequence).

This chain uses TRBV19 with TRBJ2-7; no definite D call. V lost 6 bases, J lost 0 bases, and 18 bases lay in between. Germline CDR1 LNHDA, CDR2 SQIVND (reference sequence). This CDR3 is 16 amino acids long. The CDR3 here is CASSTPTRKSSYEQYF. CDR3 DNA sequence: TGTGCCAGTAGCACGCCGACAAGGAAAAGCTCCTACGAGCAGTACTTC.

The rearrangement uses TRBV2 and TRBJ2-1, with 11 bases fitting TRBD2. V lost 5 bases to trimming and J lost 4 bases; unmatched junction nucleotides: 1. Germline CDR1 reads SNHLY; CDR2 reads FYNNEI. The CDR3 has 14 amino acids. CDR3 protein: CASSSSGRYNEQFF. The CDR3 DNA follows: TGTGCCAGCAGTTCTAGCGGGAGGTACAATGAGCAGTTCTTC.

The V gene is TRBV4-2, the J gene TRBJ1-4, with 9 nucleotides matching TRBD1. The CDR3 is made up of 16 amino acids. In germline, CDR1 is LGHNA, CDR2 YNFKEQ. Unmatched junction bases numbered 6, after V lost 4 bases and J lost 3 bases. The DNA for the CDR3 is TGTGCCAGCAGCCCCACAGGGGGCCTGGCTAATGAAAAACTGTTTTTT. As protein: CASSPTGGLANEKLFF.

The V call is TRBV7-2, the J call TRBJ2-7; 11 nucleotides agree with TRBD2. Trimming at V came to 2 bases and at J to 0 bases, leaving 6 bases not matched to a gene. The CDR3 runs to 17 residues. Germline CDR1 is SGHTA and CDR2 is FQGNSA. CDR3 in amino acids: CASSLKASGRSSYEQYF. DNA of the CDR3: TGTGCCAGCAGCTTAAAAGCTAGCGGGAGGAGCTCCTACGAGCAGTACTTC. The whole variable domain, filled in from reference TRBV7-2 and TRBJ2-7, reads GAGVSQSPSNKVTEKGKDVELRCDPISGHTALYWYRQSLGQGLEFLIYFQGNSAPDKSGLPSDRFSAERTGGSVSTLTIQRTQQEDSAVYLCASSLKASGRSSYEQYFGPGTRLTVT.

J is TRBJ1-5 and V is TRBV10-2; D remains ambiguous. Trimming took 3 bases from V and 5 from J, leaving 17 bases between them. The CDR3 is made up of 16 amino acids. Germline V gives CDR1 WSHSY, CDR2 SAAADI. The CDR3 DNA follows: TGCGCCAGCAGTGATGGAGGGTATTGGGGTGATCAGCCCCAGCATTTT. Protein: CASSDGGYWGDQPQHF.

The chain combines TRBV18 with TRBJ2-1, with no clear D. There are 15 residues in the CDR3. Looked up from germline, CDR1 is KGHSH and CDR2 is LQKENI. Trimming shortened V by 5 bases and J by 6 bases, and 17 bases separated the two germline ends. CDR3 protein: CASSSVAVSTNEQFF. As DNA, the CDR3 is TGTGCCAGCTCATCCGTTGCGGTATCCACCAATGAGCAGTTCTTC.

The chain employs TRBV7-2 and TRBJ2-3; 8 bases agree with TRBD2. Losses at the gene ends were 6 bases for V and 1 base for J; bases not matched to a gene: 6. CDR3 length: 15 amino acids. The V gene's germline CDR1 is SGHTA and CDR2 FQGNSA. CDR3 in amino acids: CASRLTSGGTDTQYF. The CDR3 coding sequence is TGTGCCAGCAGACTTACTAGCGGAGGCACAGATACGCAGTATTTT.

This sequence joins TRBV5-4 and TRBJ2-1; unclear D gene. Germline CDR1 is SGHNT and CDR2 is YYREEE (reference sequence). The CDR3 length is 16 residues. Deletions cut 2 bases from V and 0 bases from J, with 12 bases between. CDR3 sequence (DNA): TGTGCCAGCAGCTTTATTGAAGTTAGCTCCTACAATGAGCAGTTCTTC. Its protein product is CASSFIEVSSYNEQFF.

This clone was seen just once. The genes are TRBV30 and TRBJ1-2; D remains ambiguous. Trimming stripped 0 bases from V and 3 bases from J, with 14 bases between. The CDR3 length is 15 residues. Germline CDR1 GTSNPN, CDR2 SVGIG (reference sequence). CDR3 residues: CAWSVITGRDYGYTF. CDR3 nucleotides: TGTGCCTGGAGTGTAATAACGGGAAGGGACTATGGCTACACCTTC.

The chain uses TRBV18 and TRBJ2-1; unclear D gene. The length of the CDR3 is 13 residues. Germline-derived CDR1 and CDR2 are KGHSH and LQKENI. The V end was cut by 3 bases, the J end by 10 bases, with 13 bases between. As DNA, the CDR3 is TGTGCCAGCTCACCGCCTGGGTCCGGGGAGCAGTTCTTC. Amino acid sequence: CASSPPGSGEQFF.

The chain recombines TRBV7-9 with TRBJ2-7; D gene ambiguous. The CDR3 runs 12 residues. Germline loops: CDR1 SEHNR, CDR2 FQNEAQ (reference sequence). Trimming took off 5 bases at V and 4 bases at J, with 9 bases between the two ends. In DNA, the CDR3 is TGTGCCAGCAGCGAAGATACATACGAGCAGTACTTC. It specifies CASSEDTYEQYF.

This chain joins TRBV4-3 and TRBJ2-6; no firm D call. V dropped 0 bases and J dropped 0 bases, with 6 bases sitting between them. The germline V gene has CDR1 LGHNA and CDR2 YSLEER. The CDR3 runs to 16 residues. The CDR3 DNA sequence: TGCGCCAGCAGCCAAGATCGAGCCTCTGGGGCCAACGTCCTGACTTTC. It translates to CASSQDRASGANVLTF.

The chain has TRBV29-1 and TRBJ1-2; D remains ambiguous. This CDR3 comprises 13 residues. CDR1 is SQVTM, CDR2 ANQGSEA, per germline. Trimming removed 3 bases from V and 7 bases from J, with 15 bases in between. This chain's CDR3 is CSVEATTMSGYTF. In DNA form, the CDR3 reads TGCAGCGTTGAGGCGACGACAATGAGTGGCTACACCTTC. Full variable domain (rest looked up from reference TRBV29-1 and TRBJ1-2): SAVISQKPSRDICQRGTSLTIQCQVDSQVTMMFWYRQQPGQSLTLIATANQGSEATYESGFVIDKFPISRPNLTFSTLTVSNMSPEDSSIYLCSVEATTMSGYTFGSGTRLTVV.

This chain connects TRBV5-5 to TRBJ1-4, with 7 bases lining up with TRBD1. The CDR3 runs 14 residues. Germline-derived CDR1 and CDR2 are SGHKS and YYEKEE (reference sequence). Trimming at V came to 4 bases and at J to 4 bases, leaving 4 bases not matched to a gene. The CDR3 spells CASSLGQRNEKLFF. Here the CDR3 DNA reads TGTGCCAGCAGCCTGGGACAGCGTAATGAAAAACTGTTTTTT.

The rearrangement joins TRBV30 to TRBJ2-2; the match to TRBD2 covers 7 bases. The CDR3 has 15 amino acids. Looked up from germline, CDR1 is GTSNPN and CDR2 is SVGIG (reference sequence). With V trimmed by 0 bases and J by 7 bases, 8 bases remained unmatched. The CDR3 DNA reads as TGTGCCTGGAGTGTAGCGGGACCCCGGGGCGGGGAGCTGTTTTTT. This encodes CAWSVAGPRGGELFF. Drawing the rest from reference TRBV30 and TRBJ2-2, the complete variable domain is SQTIHQWPATLVQPVGSPLSLECTVEGTSNPNLYWYRQAAGRGLQLLFYSVGIGQISSEVPQNLSASRPQDRQFILSSKKLLLSDSGFYLCAWSVAGPRGGELFFGEGSRLTVL.

CDR3 sequence reads: CASSFGQGSSGANVLTF. CDR3 bases: TGCGCCAGCAGCTTTGGGCAGGGTTCCTCTGGGGCCAACGTCCTGACTTTC. J is TRBJ2-6 and V is TRBV5-1; possibly TRBD1 for D (5 bases). The CDR3 has 17 residues. The V gene's germline CDR1 is SGHRS and CDR2 YFSETQ. Trimming cost V 2 bases and J 0 bases, with 12 bases left between them.

The rearrangement uses TRBV15 and TRBJ2-1; 10 bases are a match to TRBD2. The CDR3 runs to 15 residues. The V and J ends lost 1 base and 5 bases, in that order; junction bases with no gene match: 2. Germline values: CDR1 LNHNV, CDR2 YYDKDF (reference sequence). CDR3 sequence reads: CATSRVSGGHNEQFF. CDR3 nucleotides: TGTGCCACCAGCAGAGTTAGCGGGGGGCACAATGAGCAGTTCTTC.

This sequence joins TRBV5-1 and TRBJ2-3, with TRBD2 matching 7 bases. Losses at the gene ends were 4 bases for V and 0 bases for J; bases not matched to a gene: 2. Looked up from germline, CDR1 is SGHRS and CDR2 is YFSETQ. CDR3 length: 14 amino acids. The CDR3 is CASSVAGSTDTQYF. CDR3 coding DNA: TGCGCCAGCAGCGTAGCGGGTAGCACAGATACGCAGTATTTT.